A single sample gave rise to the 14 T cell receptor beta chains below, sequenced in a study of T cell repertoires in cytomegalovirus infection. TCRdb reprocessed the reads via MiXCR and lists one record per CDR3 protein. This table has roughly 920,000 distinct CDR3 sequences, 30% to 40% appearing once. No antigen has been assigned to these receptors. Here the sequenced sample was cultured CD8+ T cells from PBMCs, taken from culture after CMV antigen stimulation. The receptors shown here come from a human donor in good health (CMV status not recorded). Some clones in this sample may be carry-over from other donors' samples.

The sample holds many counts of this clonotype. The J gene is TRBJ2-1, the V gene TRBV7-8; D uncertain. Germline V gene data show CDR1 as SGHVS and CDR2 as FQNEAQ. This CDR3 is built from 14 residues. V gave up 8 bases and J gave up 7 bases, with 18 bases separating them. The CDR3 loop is CASGVWNSLNEQFF. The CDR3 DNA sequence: TGTGCCAGCGGGGTTTGGAACAGCCTTAATGAGCAGTTCTTC. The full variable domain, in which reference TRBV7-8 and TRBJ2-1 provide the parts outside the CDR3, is GAGVSQSPRYKVAKRGQDVALRCDPISGHVSLFWYQQALGQGPEFLTYFQNEAQLDKSGLPSDRFFAERPEGSVSTLKIQRTQQEDSAVYLCASGVWNSLNEQFFGPGTRLTVL.

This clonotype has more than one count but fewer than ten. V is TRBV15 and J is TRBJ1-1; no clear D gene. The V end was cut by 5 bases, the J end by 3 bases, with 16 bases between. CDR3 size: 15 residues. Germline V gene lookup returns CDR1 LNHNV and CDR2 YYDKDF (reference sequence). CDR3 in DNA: TGTGCCACCAGCTTTGAAGCACGGAGAGACACTGAAGCTTTCTTT. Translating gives CATSFEARRDTEAFF.

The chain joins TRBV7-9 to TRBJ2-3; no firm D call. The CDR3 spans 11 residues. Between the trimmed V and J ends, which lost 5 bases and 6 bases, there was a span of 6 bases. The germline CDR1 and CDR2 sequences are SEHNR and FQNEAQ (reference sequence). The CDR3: CASSDRDTQYF. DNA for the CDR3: TGTGCCAGCAGCGACCGGGATACGCAGTATTTT.

For the CDR3, the DNA is TGTGCCAGCAGTTTGGGGGGTTGGGGGGGGCCGGGGGATGAGCAGTTCTTC. Residues: CASSLGGWGGPGDEQFF. The genes are TRBV27 and TRBJ2-1; D perhaps matches TRBD2 (7 bases). The CDR3 spans 17 residues. CDR1 and CDR2 (germline): MNHEY, SMNVEV (reference sequence). Trimming shortened V by 3 bases and J by 8 bases, and 23 bases separated the two germline ends.

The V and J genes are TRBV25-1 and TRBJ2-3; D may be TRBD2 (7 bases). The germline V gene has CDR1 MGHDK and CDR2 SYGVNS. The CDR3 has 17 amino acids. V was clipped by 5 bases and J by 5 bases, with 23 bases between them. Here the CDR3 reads CASSPPRTWRGQDTQYF. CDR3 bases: TGTGCCAGCAGTCCCCCGAGGACGTGGCGGGGGCAAGATACGCAGTATTTT.

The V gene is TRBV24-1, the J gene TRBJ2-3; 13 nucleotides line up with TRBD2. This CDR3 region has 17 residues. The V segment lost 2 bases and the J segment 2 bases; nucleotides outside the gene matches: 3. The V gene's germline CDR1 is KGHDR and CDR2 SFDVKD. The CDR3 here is CATSDWTSGGPTDTQYF. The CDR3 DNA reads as TGTGCCACCAGTGATTGGACTAGCGGGGGCCCCACAGATACGCAGTATTTT.

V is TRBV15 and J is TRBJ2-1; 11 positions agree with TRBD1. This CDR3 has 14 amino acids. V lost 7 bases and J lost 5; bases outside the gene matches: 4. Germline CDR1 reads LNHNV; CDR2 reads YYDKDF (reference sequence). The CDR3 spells CATTGDRGNNEQFF. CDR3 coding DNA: TGTGCCACCACCGGGGACAGGGGGAACAATGAGCAGTTCTTC.

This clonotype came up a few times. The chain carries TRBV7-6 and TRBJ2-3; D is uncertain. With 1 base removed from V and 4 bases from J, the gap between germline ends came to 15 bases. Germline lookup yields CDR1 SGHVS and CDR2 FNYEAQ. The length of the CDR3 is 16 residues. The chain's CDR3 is CASSLGVIDKADTQYF. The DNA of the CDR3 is TGTGCCAGCAGCTTAGGGGTGATTGACAAGGCAGATACGCAGTATTTT.

In nucleotides, the CDR3 is TGTGCCAGCAGCGACGACTCTTTCTACGAGCAGTACTTC. Its translation: CASSDDSFYEQYF. The genes are TRBV7-4 and TRBJ2-7; unclear D gene. Trimming stripped 5 bases from V and 3 bases from J, with 11 bases between. The germline V gene has CDR1 SGHVT and CDR2 SQSDAQ. CDR3 size: 13 residues.

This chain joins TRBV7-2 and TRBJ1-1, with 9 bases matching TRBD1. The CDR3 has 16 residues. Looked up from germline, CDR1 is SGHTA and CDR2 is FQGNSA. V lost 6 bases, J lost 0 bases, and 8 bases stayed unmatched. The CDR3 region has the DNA TGTGCCAGCAGTCCAGGACAGGGGATTATGAACACTGAAGCTTTCTTT. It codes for CASSPGQGIMNTEAFF.

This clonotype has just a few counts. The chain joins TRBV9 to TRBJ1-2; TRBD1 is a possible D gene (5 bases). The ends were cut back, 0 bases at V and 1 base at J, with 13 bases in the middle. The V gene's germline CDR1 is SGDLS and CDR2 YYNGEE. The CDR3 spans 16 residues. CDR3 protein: CASSVAVRGGNYGYTF. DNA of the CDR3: TGTGCCAGCAGCGTAGCAGTAAGGGGTGGTAACTATGGCTACACCTTC.

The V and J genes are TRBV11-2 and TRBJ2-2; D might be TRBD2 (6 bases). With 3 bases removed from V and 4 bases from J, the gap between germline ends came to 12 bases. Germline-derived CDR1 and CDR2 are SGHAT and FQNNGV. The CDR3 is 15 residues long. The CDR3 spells CASSLASAGTGELFF. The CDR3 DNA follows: TGTGCCAGCAGCTTGGCTAGCGCGGGCACCGGGGAGCTGTTTTTT. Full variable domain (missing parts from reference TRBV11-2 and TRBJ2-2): EAGVAQSPRYKIIEKRQSVAFWCNPISGHATLYWYQQILGQGPKLLIQFQNNGVVDDSQLPKDRFSAERLKGVDSTLKIQPAKLEDSAVYLCASSLASAGTGELFFGEGSRLTVL.

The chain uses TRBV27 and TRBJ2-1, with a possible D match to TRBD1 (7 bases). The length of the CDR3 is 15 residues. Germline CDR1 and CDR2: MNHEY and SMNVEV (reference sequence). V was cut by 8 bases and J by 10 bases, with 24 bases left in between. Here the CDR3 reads CASAPRARRGQEQFF. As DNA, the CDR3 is TGTGCCAGCGCCCCCCGGGCCCGGAGGGGGCAAGAGCAGTTCTTC.

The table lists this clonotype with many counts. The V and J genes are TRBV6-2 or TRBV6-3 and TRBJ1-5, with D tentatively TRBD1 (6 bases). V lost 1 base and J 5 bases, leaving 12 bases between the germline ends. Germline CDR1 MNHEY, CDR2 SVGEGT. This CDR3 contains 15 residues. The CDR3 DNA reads TGTGCCAGCAGTTACTTCCAGGGGTCGGATCAGCCCCAGCATTTT. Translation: CASSYFQGSDQPQHF.